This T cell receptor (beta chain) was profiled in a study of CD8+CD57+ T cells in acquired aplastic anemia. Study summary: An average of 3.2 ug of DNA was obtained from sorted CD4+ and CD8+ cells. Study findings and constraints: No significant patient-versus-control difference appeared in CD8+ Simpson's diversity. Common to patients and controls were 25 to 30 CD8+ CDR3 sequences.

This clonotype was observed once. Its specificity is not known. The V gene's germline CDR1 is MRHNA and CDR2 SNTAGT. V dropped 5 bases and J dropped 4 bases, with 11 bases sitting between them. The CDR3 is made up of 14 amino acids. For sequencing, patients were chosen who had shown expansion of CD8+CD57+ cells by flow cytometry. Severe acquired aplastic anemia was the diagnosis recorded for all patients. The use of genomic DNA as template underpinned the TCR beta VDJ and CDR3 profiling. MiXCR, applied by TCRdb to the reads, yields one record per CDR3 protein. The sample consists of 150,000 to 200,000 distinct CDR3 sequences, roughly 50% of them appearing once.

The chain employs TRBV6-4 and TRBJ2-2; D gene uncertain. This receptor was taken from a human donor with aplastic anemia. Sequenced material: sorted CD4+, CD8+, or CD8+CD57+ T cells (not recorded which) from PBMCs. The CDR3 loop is CASSWAASTGELFF. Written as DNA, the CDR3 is TGTGCCAGCAGTTGGGCCGCTTCCACCGGGGAGCTGTTTTTT.